This T cell receptor beta chain was captured in a study of OX40 agonist ivuxolimab in advanced cancers. In the study overall: Each dose-escalation patient presented with hepatocellular carcinoma, melanoma, renal cell or head and neck cancer. Study results and limitations: Normalized expansion of T-cell clones was also low for some nonresponders. With doses of 0.1 to 3.0 mg/kg, CD4+ and CD8+ blood T cells had undergone clonal expansion by week 6. Partial responders at 0.1-3.0 mg/kg had among the lowest clonal expansion.

Regarding this clone: Its antigen remains unidentified.

Data came from immunoSEQ multiplex PCR; TCRdb stores just in-frame clones and leaves some out. The data hold around 13,000 clones, with roughly 80% observed a single time. V was trimmed by 5 bases and J by 7 bases, leaving 11 bases between them. Germline lookup yields CDR1 MNHNY and CDR2 SVGAGI (reference sequence). The CDR3 consists of 12 residues. Sequences were derived from CD4+ or CD8+ T cells sorted from blood, sampled in a trial of the OX40 agonist ivuxolimab. The rearrangement joins TRBV6-6 to TRBJ1-1; tentative D call: TRBD1 (6 bases). The clonotype was recovered from an adult with an advanced solid tumor such as melanoma, head and neck, liver or kidney cancer. CDR3 sequence (DNA): TGTGCCAGCAGTCCACAGGGCGATGAAGCTTTCTTT. Translation: CASSPQGDEAFF.